A selection of T cell receptor beta chains follows, all from one sample in a study of cytomegalovirus exposure and HLA in healthy donors. Repertoires were generated with immunoSEQ multiplex PCR, while TCRdb's copy carries only in-frame clones and drops some. The sample records roughly 120,000 clones, nearly 75% being singletons. Material: PBMCs. Receptors were obtained from a man aged 25-45 years in good health and CMV-seropositive. The CDR3 runs from the conserved cysteine through the conserved F or W. The D gene is left open where the match is weak. Only some rows state a clone size, as once, few, many or a class for expanded clones.

DNA: TGCGCCAGCATGACGACATTCACAGATACGCAGTATTTT
CDR3: CASMTTFTDTQYF
D: .
size: few
J: TRBJ2-3
V: TRBV5-1

DNA: TGTGCCAGTAGGGACCCGACAGGGAACACTGAAGCTTTCTTT
CDR3: CASRDPTGNTEAFF
D: .
size: .
J: TRBJ1-1
V: TRBV19

DNA: TGTGCCAGCAGCTTTGCTTGGCTAGAGGGAAAGGCCGGGGAGCTGTTTTTT
CDR3: CASSFAWLEGKAGELFF
D: .
size: .
J: TRBJ2-2
V: TRBV7-8

DNA: TGTGCCAGCAGTGAAAATTGGCAGGACAGGGGGCTCTGGATACACGAGCAGTACTTC
CDR3: CASSENWQDRGLWIHEQYF
D: TRBD1
size: .
J: TRBJ2-7
V: TRBV2

DNA: TGTGCCAGCAGCGTAGCAATGAGGGGGGATACGCAGTATTTT
CDR3: CASSVAMRGDTQYF
D: .
size: .
J: TRBJ2-3
V: TRBV9

DNA: TGCAGCGTTGAAGAAGCGGGGGTGGGCACTGAAGCTTTCTTT
CDR3: CSVEEAGVGTEAFF
D: .
size: .
J: TRBJ1-1
V: TRBV29-1

DNA: TGTGCCAGCAGCCCGGGGACAGGGGGTCAGCCCCAGCATTTT
CDR3: CASSPGTGGQPQHF
D: TRBD1
size: once
J: TRBJ1-5
V: TRBV7-2

DNA: TGTGCCAGCAGCCCGACTAGCGGGGGGAACACCGGGGAGCTGTTTTTT
CDR3: CASSPTSGGNTGELFF
D: TRBD2
size: once
J: TRBJ2-2
V: TRBV7-8

DNA: TGTGCCAGCAGACCGGGACAGGGCGAGCAGTACTTC
CDR3: CASRPGQGEQYF
D: TRBD1
size: .
J: TRBJ2-7
V: TRBV6-5

DNA: TGTGCCAGCTCACCGGGAGGGCTTACTGAAGCTTTCTTT
CDR3: CASSPGGLTEAFF
D: .
size: many
J: TRBJ1-1
V: TRBV18

DNA: TGTGCCAGCAGCTTAGATCCGGCAGATACGCAGTATTTT
CDR3: CASSLDPADTQYF
D: .
size: .
J: TRBJ2-3
V: TRBV11-3

DNA: TGTGCCAGCAGCTTAGTGGGCGGCAGGGCCACAGATACGCAGTATTTT
CDR3: CASSLVGGRATDTQYF
D: .
size: .
J: TRBJ2-3
V: TRBV7-2

DNA: TGTGCCAGCAGCTTGACAGGGAACTATAATTCACCCCTCCACTTT
CDR3: CASSLTGNYNSPLHF
D: .
size: .
J: TRBJ1-6
V: TRBV5-5

DNA: TGTGCCAGTAGTCTTAGCACAGGGGGCGCTTCACCCCTCCACTTT
CDR3: CASSLSTGGASPLHF
D: TRBD1
size: .
J: TRBJ1-6
V: TRBV19

DNA: TGTATGGTCCTGCGTGAGTCCTACAATGAGCAGTTCTTC
CDR3: CMVLRESYNEQFF
D: .
size: few
J: TRBJ2-1
V: TRBV28

DNA: TGTGCCAGCAGCTCCGAGCCTAGCGGTTACAATGAGCAGTTCTTC
CDR3: CASSSEPSGYNEQFF
D: TRBD2
size: .
J: TRBJ2-1
V: TRBV7-2

DNA: TGTGCCAGCAGTGAAGGGCTTGAGCAGTACTTC
CDR3: CASSEGLEQYF
D: .
size: .
J: TRBJ2-7
V: TRBV2

DNA: TGTGCCACCAGCACACAGGGCAGGAAAGATACGCAGTATTTT
CDR3: CATSTQGRKDTQYF
D: .
size: .
J: TRBJ2-3
V: TRBV15

DNA: TGTGCCACCCGACAGGGAGAGGCCGGTGGCTACACCTTC
CDR3: CATRQGEAGGYTF
D: TRBD1
size: .
J: TRBJ1-2
V: TRBV19

DNA: TGTGCCAGCAGGGGACAGACCTCTGGGCCCCAGCATTTT
CDR3: CASRGQTSGPQHF
D: TRBD1
size: .
J: TRBJ1-5
V: TRBV2